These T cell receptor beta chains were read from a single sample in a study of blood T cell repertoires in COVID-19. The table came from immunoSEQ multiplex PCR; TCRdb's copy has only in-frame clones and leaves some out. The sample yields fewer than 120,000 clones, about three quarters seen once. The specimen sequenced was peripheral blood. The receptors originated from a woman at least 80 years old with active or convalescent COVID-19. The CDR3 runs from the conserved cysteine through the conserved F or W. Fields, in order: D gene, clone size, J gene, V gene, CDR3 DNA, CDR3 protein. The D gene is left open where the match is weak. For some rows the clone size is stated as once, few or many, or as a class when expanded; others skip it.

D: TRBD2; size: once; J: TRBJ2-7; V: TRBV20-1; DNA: TGCAGTGCTAGTGAAGCTAGCGGGAGTGTGGGCGAGCAGTACTTC; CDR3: CSASEASGSVGEQYF
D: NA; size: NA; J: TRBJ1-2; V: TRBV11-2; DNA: TGTGCCAGCAGCCCAGGGGTGAACTATGGCTACACCTTC; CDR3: CASSPGVNYGYTF
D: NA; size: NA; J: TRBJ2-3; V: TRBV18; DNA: TGTGCCAGCTCACCAACCTACCTAACAGATACGCAGTATTTT; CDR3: CASSPTYLTDTQYF
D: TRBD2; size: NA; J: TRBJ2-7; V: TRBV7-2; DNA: TGTGCCAGCAGCACGGGACTAGCGATCTACGAGCAGTACTTC; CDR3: CASSTGLAIYEQYF
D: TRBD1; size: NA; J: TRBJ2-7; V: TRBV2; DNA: TGTGCCAGCAGTTCGGACAGGGGGTTCGACGAGCAGTACTTC; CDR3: CASSSDRGFDEQYF
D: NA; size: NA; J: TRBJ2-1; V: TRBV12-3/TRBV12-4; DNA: TGTGCCAGCAGTCCTCGCTCCTACAATGAGCAGTTCTTC; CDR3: CASSPRSYNEQFF
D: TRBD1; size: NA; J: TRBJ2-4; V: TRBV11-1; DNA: TGTGCCAGCAGCTTCCTCACAGGGGCTGGAAACATTCAGTACTTC; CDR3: CASSFLTGAGNIQYF
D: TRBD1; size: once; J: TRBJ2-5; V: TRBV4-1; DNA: TGCGCCAGCAGATCGACAGGGAAAGAGACCCAGTACTTC; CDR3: CASRSTGKETQYF
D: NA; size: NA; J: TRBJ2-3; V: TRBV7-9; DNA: TGTGCCAGCAGCTTCCCGTTAAATACGCAGTATTTT; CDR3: CASSFPLNTQYF
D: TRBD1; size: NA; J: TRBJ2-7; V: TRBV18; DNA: TGTGCCAGCTCACCACCGGGGACAGGGGCGCTTTACGAGCAGTACTTC; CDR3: CASSPPGTGALYEQYF
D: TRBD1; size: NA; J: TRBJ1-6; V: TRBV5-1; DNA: TGCGCCAGCAGCTCAGGGACAGCCGATTCACCCCTCCACTTT; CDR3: CASSSGTADSPLHF
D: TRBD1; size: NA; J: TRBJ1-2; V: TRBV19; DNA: TGTGCCAGTAGGGGACAGGGGGCTAACTATGGCTACACCTTC; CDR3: CASRGQGANYGYTF
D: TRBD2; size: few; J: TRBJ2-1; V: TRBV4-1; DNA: TGCGCCAGCAGCCAAGGATCAGCGGGACTATACAATGAGCAGTTCTTC; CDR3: CASSQGSAGLYNEQFF
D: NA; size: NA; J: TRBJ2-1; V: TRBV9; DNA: TGTGCCAGCAGCGTCGACAGTAGCTACAATGAGCAGTTCTTC; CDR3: CASSVDSSYNEQFF
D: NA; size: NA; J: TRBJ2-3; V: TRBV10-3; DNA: TGTGCCATCAGTGTGACAGCAGGCACAGATACGCAGTATTTT; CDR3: CAISVTAGTDTQYF
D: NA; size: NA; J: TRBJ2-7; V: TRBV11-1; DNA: TGTGCCAGCAGCTTGGGGGCCTCCGGACACTACGAGCAGTACTTC; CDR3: CASSLGASGHYEQYF
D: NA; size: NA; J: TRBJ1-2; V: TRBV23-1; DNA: TGCGCCAGCAGTCAATCGAGCAGGGTCTGGAACTATGGCTACACCTTC; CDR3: CASSQSSRVWNYGYTF
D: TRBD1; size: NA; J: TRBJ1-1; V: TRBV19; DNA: TGTGCCAGTATCCACCAGGGGGGCACTGAAGCTTTCTTT; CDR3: CASIHQGGTEAFF
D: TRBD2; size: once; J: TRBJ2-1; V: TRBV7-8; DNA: TGTGCCAGCAGCATGAGCGGGAGGGCCTACAATGAGCAGTTCTTC; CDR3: CASSMSGRAYNEQFF
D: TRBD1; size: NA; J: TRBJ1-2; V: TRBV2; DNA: TGTGCCAGCAGACCCGGGACAGGGGGTTTTGGCTACACCTTC; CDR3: CASRPGTGGFGYTF
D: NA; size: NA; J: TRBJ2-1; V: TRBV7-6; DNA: TGTGCCAGCAGCTTAGTTTCCCGGAGCAATGAGCAGTTCTTC; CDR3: CASSLVSRSNEQFF
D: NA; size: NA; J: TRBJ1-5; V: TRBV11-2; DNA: TGTGCCAGCAGCTCCCGGGGGGGGCAGCCCCAGCATTTT; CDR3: CASSSRGGQPQHF